The TCR beta chain described here comes from a study of CD8 T cells in Susac syndrome. V was trimmed by 3 bases and J by 0 bases, leaving 13 bases between them. Looked up from germline, CDR1 is SGHDT and CDR2 is YYEEEE. This CDR3 is built from 16 residues. Random hexamers primed reverse transcription of about 0.45 to 1 ug RNA. With immunoSEQ multiplex PCR, TCR beta CDR3 was amplified across 54 Vbeta and 13 Jbeta. MiXCR, run by TCRdb on the immunoSEQ multiplex PCR reads, gives a single entry per CDR3 protein. The sample records more than 70,000 distinct CDR3 sequences, 90% to 95% being singletons. This chain uses TRBV5-6 with TRBJ2-1; no reliable D call. This receptor was taken from a human donor in good health. Sequenced: CD8+ T cells from PBMCs. CDR3 sequence: CASSSLTGYSYNEQFF. In nucleotides, the CDR3 is TGTGCCAGCAGCTCCTTGACTGGATACTCCTACAATGAGCAGTTCTTC.